This TCR beta chain was sequenced in a study of T cell changes during pregnancy in multiple sclerosis. Assay used: immunoSEQ multiplex PCR; TCRdb lists only in-frame clones, some missing. The sample lists 40,000 or so clones, 80% to 95% seen once, with roughly 29% in the top ten. This CDR3 spans 13 amino acids. V gave up 3 bases and J gave up 1 base, with 6 bases separating them. CDR1 is MNHEY and CDR2 is SMNVEV in the germline V gene (reference sequence). This TCR came from a female donor with multiple sclerosis, enrolled in a pregnancy study. The sequencing here drew on CD8+ T cells from peripheral blood mononuclear cells, taken before pregnancy. This rearrangement joins TRBV27 to TRBJ1-1; D is unresolved. CDR3 in amino acids: CASSLAWNTEAFF. For the CDR3, the DNA is TGTGCCAGCAGTTTGGCCTGGAACACTGAAGCTTTCTTT.